Below, 32 T cell receptor beta chains from the same sample are listed, as sequenced in a study of cytomegalovirus exposure and HLA in healthy donors. PCR was performed using 60 Vbeta and 13 Jbeta primers. Libraries were prepared by immunoSEQ multiplex PCR; TCRdb keeps only in-frame clonotypes and omits some of them. The sample consists of some 130,000 clones, 70% to 90% of them appearing once. The source material was PBMCs. Receptors were obtained from a woman between 40 and 55 years old in good health and CMV-seropositive.

The chain has TRBV6-1 and TRBJ1-6; weak D call: TRBD1 (6 bases). This CDR3 comprises 13 residues. Germline CDR1 is MNHNS and CDR2 is SASEGT. V lost 8 bases to trimming and J lost 9 bases, with 14 bases between them. The CDR3 bases are TGTGCCAGCCTAATCAGGGGTGGTTCACCCCTCCACTTT. Residues: CASLIRGGSPLHF.

This CDR3 reads CASSLTVAGDVTGELFF. CDR3 coding DNA: TGTGCCAGCAGCTTGACGGTAGCGGGAGATGTCACCGGGGAGCTGTTTTTT. This rearrangement joins TRBV5-6 to TRBJ2-2, with 9 bases that match TRBD2. Germline trimming cut 1 base from V and 4 bases from J; bases unmatched to any gene: 8. From germline, CDR1 is SGHDT and CDR2 YYEEEE. The CDR3 totals 17 residues.

The rearrangement uses TRBV7-9 and TRBJ2-5; D is unclear. The CDR3 covers 11 residues. Germline loops: CDR1 SEHNR, CDR2 FQNEAQ (reference sequence). The ends were cut back, 5 bases at V and 9 bases at J, with 10 bases in the middle. The CDR3 bases are TGTGCCAGCAGCCCCCGAGCACCCCAGTACTTC. Encoded protein: CASSPRAPQYF.

The chain has TRBV19 and TRBJ2-1, with 11 nucleotides matching TRBD2. This CDR3 is 14 amino acids long. V shed 5 bases, J shed 7 bases, and the junction held 4 bases outside the gene matches. The germline CDR1 and CDR2 sequences are LNHDA and SQIVND (reference sequence). CDR3 protein: CASSSLAGANEQFF. CDR3 sequence (DNA): TGTGCCAGTAGTTCACTAGCGGGAGCGAATGAGCAGTTCTTC.

The table lists this clone with a few counts. The V gene is TRBV11-2, the J gene TRBJ2-5, with D possibly being TRBD2 (5 bases). V shed 1 base and J shed 7 bases, with 10 bases lying between them. The CDR3 sequence is 13 residues long. The germline gives CDR1 SGHAT, CDR2 FQNNGV. Written as DNA, the CDR3 is TGTGCCAGCAGCTTAGTGAGGGTTGGGACCCAGTACTTC. Translation: CASSLVRVGTQYF.

The chain carries TRBV4-3 and TRBJ2-1; TRBD2 is a possible D gene (5 bases). This CDR3 comprises 15 residues. Germline CDR1 and CDR2: LGHNA and YSLEER. Trimming shortened V by 1 base and J by 3 bases, and 10 bases separated the two germline ends. The CDR3 coding sequence is TGCGCCAGCAGCCAAGGGGTCGGGGACTACAATGAGCAGTTCTTC. The encoded protein is CASSQGVGDYNEQFF.

The gene calls are TRBV5-1 and TRBJ2-1; weak D call: TRBD1 (7 bases). The germline V gene has CDR1 SGHRS and CDR2 YFSETQ. This CDR3 is 15 amino acids long. V shed 2 bases and J shed 5 bases, with 14 bases lying between them. The CDR3 here is CASSFQGGRNNEQFF. For the CDR3, the DNA is TGCGCCAGCAGCTTCCAGGGGGGTAGGAACAATGAGCAGTTCTTC.

V usage is TRBV18 and J usage is TRBJ2-2, with 10 positions matching TRBD2. The CDR3 has 16 amino acids. CDR1 is KGHSH and CDR2 is LQKENI in the germline V gene. J lost 4 bases, V lost 2 bases, and 4 bases had no gene match. The CDR3 loop reads CASSPELAGSTGELFF. The DNA of the CDR3 is TGTGCCAGCTCACCAGAACTAGCGGGGAGCACCGGGGAGCTGTTTTTT.

V is TRBV27 and J is TRBJ1-1, with 9 bases lining up with TRBD1. There are 13 residues in the CDR3. Germline trimming cut 2 bases from V and 13 bases from J; bases unmatched to any gene: 8. The germline CDR1 and CDR2 sequences are MNHEY and SMNVEV (reference sequence). The CDR3 region is CASSLRTGQGVFF. CDR3 nucleotides: TGTGCCAGCAGTTTAAGAACGGGACAGGGTGTTTTCTTT.

V and J are TRBV28 and TRBJ2-7; 7 nucleotides align to TRBD1. The CDR3 spans 14 residues. Germline CDR1 MDHEN, CDR2 SYDVKM. Trimming at V came to 5 bases and at J to 3 bases, leaving 7 bases not matched to a gene. The CDR3 nucleotides are TGTGCCAGCAGTGTCTACGGGACAGACTACGAGCAGTACTTC. Its protein is CASSVYGTDYEQYF.

The rearrangement uses TRBV9 and TRBJ1-2, with D perhaps TRBD1 (5 bases). Deletions cut 0 bases from V and 4 bases from J, with 7 bases between. CDR3 length equals 13 residues. In germline, CDR1 is SGDLS, CDR2 YYNGEE. CDR3 nucleotide sequence: TGTGCCAGCAGCGTAGAAACAGGCTATGGCTACACCTTC. Translating it yields CASSVETGYGYTF. Based on the CDR3 plus reference TRBV9 and TRBJ1-2, the full variable domain is DSGVTQTPKHLITATGQRVTLRCSPRSGDLSVYWYQQSLDQGLQFLIQYYNGEERAKGNILERFSAQQFPDLHSELNLSSLELGDSALYFCASSVETGYGYTFGSGTRLTVV.

J is TRBJ1-1 and V is TRBV11-3, with 9 bases aligning to TRBD1. Germline trimming cut 5 bases from V and 5 bases from J; bases unmatched to any gene: 9. Germline V gene lookup returns CDR1 SGHNT and CDR2 YENEEA. CDR3 length: 15 residues. The CDR3 DNA sequence: TGTGCCAGCAGCGAAGGACAGGGGCTCGGAACTGAAGCTTTCTTT. Protein: CASSEGQGLGTEAFF.

This clone was detected once. The rearrangement links TRBV18 to TRBJ1-2; TRBD1 is a possible D gene (5 bases). The CDR3 loop spans 15 amino acids. Looked up from germline, CDR1 is KGHSH and CDR2 is LQKENI. The V gene lost 5 bases and the J gene lost 8 bases, with 21 bases spanning the gap. The CDR3 is CASSSRQPMSEGYTF. In nucleotides, the CDR3 is TGTGCCAGCTCATCCCGACAGCCTATGTCGGAGGGCTACACCTTC.

The gene calls are TRBV29-1 and TRBJ1-1; D not certain. Trimming removed 1 base at V and 1 base at J, with 7 bases between. The germline V gene has CDR1 SQVTM and CDR2 ANQGSEA. The CDR3 is 13 residues long. CDR3 loop: CSVEGRTNTEAFF. The DNA for the CDR3 is TGCAGCGTTGAAGGCAGAACGAACACTGAAGCTTTCTTT.

This clone was observed once. V is TRBV10-1 and J is TRBJ1-1; D gene ambiguous. The V and J ends lost 6 bases and 0 bases respectively, with 8 bases between them. In germline, CDR1 is WNHNN, CDR2 SYGVQD (reference sequence). There are 13 residues in the CDR3. The CDR3 coding sequence is TGCGCCAGCAGAGACGACATGAACACTGAAGCTTTCTTT. Protein product: CASRDDMNTEAFF.

V and J are TRBV6-5 and TRBJ1-1; no reliable D call. V lost 2 bases and J 1 base, leaving 8 bases between the germline ends. This CDR3 is built from 14 residues. Germline loops: CDR1 MNHEY, CDR2 SVGAGI. CDR3 region: CASSYEGTNTEAFF. CDR3 bases: TGTGCCAGCAGTTACGAGGGCACGAACACTGAAGCTTTCTTT.

This clone has more than one count but fewer than ten. The V call is TRBV5-1, the J call TRBJ1-1; D not certain. Trimming stripped 3 bases from V and 5 bases from J, with 11 bases between. The CDR3 totals 13 residues. Germline V gene sequence: CDR1 SGHRS, CDR2 YFSETQ. CDR3: CASSSKTGTEAFF. The CDR3 DNA is TGCGCCAGCAGCTCCAAGACGGGGACTGAAGCTTTCTTT. Supplemented by reference TRBV5-1 and TRBJ1-1, the full variable domain reads KAGVTQTPRYLIKTRGQQVTLSCSPISGHRSVSWYQQTPGQGLQFLFEYFSETQRNKGNFPGRFSGRQFSNSRSEMNVSTLELGDSALYLCASSSKTGTEAFFGQGTRLTVV.

The chain is built from TRBV19 and TRBJ2-1; 12 nucleotides line up with TRBD2. This CDR3 is 15 amino acids long. CDR1 is LNHDA and CDR2 is SQIVND in the germline V gene (reference sequence). V trimming: 4 bases; J trimming: 8 bases; junction bases outside the gene matches: 6. The DNA for the CDR3 is TGTGCCAGTAGTAATCTAGCGGGAGGGTTCGATGAGCAGTTCTTC. Encoded protein: CASSNLAGGFDEQFF. The full variable domain, rest sourced from reference TRBV19 and TRBJ2-1, is DGGITQSPKYLFRKEGQNVTLSCEQNLNHDAMYWYRQDPGQGLRLIYYSQIVNDFQKGDIAEGYSVSREKKESFPLTVTSAQKNPTAFYLCASSNLAGGFDEQFFGPGTRLTVL.

The J gene is TRBJ1-2, the V gene TRBV19; no definite D call. V was shortened by 7 bases and J by 8 bases, with 20 bases between the two germline ends. CDR1 is LNHDA and CDR2 is SQIVND in the germline V gene (reference sequence). The CDR3 is 14 residues long. The CDR3 loop is CASNQRFGVIGYTF. In nucleotides, the CDR3 is TGTGCCAGTAATCAAAGGTTTGGAGTGATCGGCTACACCTTC.

The chain couples TRBV11-2 to TRBJ2-3, with no clear D. The germline V gene encodes CDR1 SGHAT and CDR2 FQNNGV. Between the trimmed V and J ends, which lost 1 base and 3 bases, there was a span of 11 bases. This CDR3 is 15 amino acids long. CDR3 DNA sequence: TGTGCCAGCAGCTTAGGGTCTAGTCGGACAGATACGCAGTATTTT. It yields the protein CASSLGSSRTDTQYF.

The V and J genes are TRBV6-6 and TRBJ2-3, with D uncertain. This CDR3 contains 11 residues. Germline CDR1 is MNHNY and CDR2 is SVGAGI (reference sequence). V shed 8 bases and J shed 1 base, with 4 bases lying between them. CDR3 protein: CASRGTDTQYF. CDR3 coding DNA: TGTGCCAGCCGGGGCACAGATACGCAGTATTTT.

The chain combines TRBV4-1 with TRBJ2-1, with 13 bases that match TRBD2. J gave up 6 bases and V 1 base, and 3 bases lay outside the gene matches. Per germline, CDR1 MGHRA and CDR2 YSYEKL. CDR3 length: 16 residues. CDR3 coding DNA: TGCGCCAGCAGCCAAGCCGGGACTAGCGGGACCAATGAGCAGTTCTTC. Its translation: CASSQAGTSGTNEQFF.

This clone was detected once. The rearrangement joins TRBV7-3 to TRBJ2-3, with 13 bases fitting TRBD2. V lost 5 bases to trimming and J lost 4 bases; unmatched junction nucleotides: 12. Germline V gene sequence: CDR1 SGHTA, CDR2 FQGTGA. The CDR3 spans 18 residues. The CDR3 is CASSPQPPGLAGSDTQYF. The CDR3 region has the DNA TGTGCCAGCAGCCCACAACCCCCGGGACTAGCGGGATCAGATACGCAGTATTTT.

The chain carries TRBV28 and TRBJ2-5; D possibly corresponds to TRBD1 (6 bases). The better agreement between TRBJ2-7 and the DNA end casts doubt on the J call. Germline CDR1 reads MDHEN; CDR2 reads SYDVKM. The CDR3 is 11 amino acids. The CDR3 loop is CASSDRNEQYF. The DNA for the CDR3 is TGTGCCAGCAGTGACAGGAACGAGCAGTACTTC.

This sequence joins TRBV5-1 and TRBJ2-1, with 16 bases aligning to TRBD2. The germline V gene encodes CDR1 SGHRS and CDR2 YFSETQ. V shed 5 bases and J 5 bases; nucleotides not matched to a gene: 4. This CDR3 is 16 amino acids long. The CDR3 sequence: CASSPGTSGGDNEQFF. DNA for the CDR3: TGCGCCAGCAGTCCGGGGACTAGCGGGGGGGACAATGAGCAGTTCTTC.

The rearrangement joins TRBV5-1 to TRBJ1-6; TRBD1 matches at 9 bases. The CDR3 is 15 residues long. V gave up 0 bases and J gave up 8 bases; unmatched junction bases: 3. Per germline, CDR1 SGHRS and CDR2 YFSETQ. The CDR3 DNA sequence: TGCGCCAGCAGCTTGGCGGGGACAGGGTATTCACCCCTCCACTTT. Translated, it gives CASSLAGTGYSPLHF.

This clone has only a few counts. This rearrangement joins TRBV5-1 to TRBJ2-5, with D maybe TRBD1 (6 bases). This CDR3 has 15 amino acids. The V gene's germline CDR1 is SGHRS and CDR2 YFSETQ. V shed 0 bases and J shed 1 base, with 10 bases lying between them. CDR3 in amino acids: CASSLAGQLQETQYF. The DNA of the CDR3 is TGCGCCAGCAGCTTGGCCGGACAGCTCCAAGAGACCCAGTACTTC.

This rearrangement joins TRBV10-3 to TRBJ2-3; 10 bases align to TRBD2. There are 20 residues in the CDR3. The germline CDR1 and CDR2 sequences are ENHRY and SYGVKD. V was clipped by 7 bases and J by 0 bases; unmatched bases: 19. This CDR3 is CAINQGRLAGVTTSTDTQYF. CDR3 DNA: TGTGCCATCAACCAGGGGCGCCTAGCGGGGGTCACCACTAGCACAGATACGCAGTATTTT.

The V call is TRBV14, the J call TRBJ2-7; TRBD1 might be the D (6 bases). The V gene's germline CDR1 is SGHDN and CDR2 FVKESK. Trimming stripped 5 bases from V and 3 bases from J, with 14 bases between. The CDR3 loop spans 14 amino acids. This CDR3 reads CASSFPGQGYEQYF. Written as DNA, the CDR3 is TGTGCCAGCAGCTTCCCGGGACAAGGCTACGAGCAGTACTTC.

The V call is TRBV11-2, the J call TRBJ2-7; perhaps TRBD1 as D (6 bases). This CDR3 region has 13 residues. Germline loops: CDR1 SGHAT, CDR2 FQNNGV. Trimming removed 6 bases from V and 3 bases from J, with 12 bases in between. CDR3 nucleotides: TGTGCCAGCAGGTGGGCAGGGGACTACGAGCAGTACTTC. Encoded protein: CASRWAGDYEQYF. The full variable domain, rest sourced from reference TRBV11-2 and TRBJ2-7, is EAGVAQSPRYKIIEKRQSVAFWCNPISGHATLYWYQQILGQGPKLLIQFQNNGVVDDSQLPKDRFSAERLKGVDSTLKIQPAKLEDSAVYLCASRWAGDYEQYFGPGTRLTVT.

This chain uses TRBV5-1 with TRBJ1-1; 7 bases match TRBD1. The CDR3 extends over 15 amino acids. After removal of 0 bases from V and 0 bases from J, the junction contained 2 bases not matched to a gene. The germline V gene has CDR1 SGHRS and CDR2 YFSETQ. The CDR3 spells CASSLGGTVNTEAFF. DNA of the CDR3: TGCGCCAGCAGCTTGGGCGGGACAGTGAACACTGAAGCTTTCTTT.

The J gene is TRBJ2-3, the V gene TRBV28, with a tentative D call TRBD1 (6 bases). V lost 1 base and J 0 bases, leaving 8 bases between the germline ends. The germline CDR1 and CDR2 sequences are MDHEN and SYDVKM. The CDR3 runs 15 residues. In DNA, the CDR3 is TGTGCCAGCAGTTTATTACAGGGTAGCACAGATACGCAGTATTTT. Translated: CASSLLQGSTDTQYF.